A single sample is the source of the 24 T cell receptor beta chains below, sequenced in a study of CXCR3-negative and CXCR3-positive naive CD8 T cells (dated by TCRdb to the late 2010s). Their cognate antigens are unknown. These reads were obtained on a NextSeq 550. The Human TCR Profiling Kit (MiLaboratory) was used to prepare UMI-labeled 5' RACE TRB cDNA libraries. With the reads reprocessed by TCRdb, a single entry stands for each CDR3 protein sequence and no DNA is reported. The table for this sample shows 85,000 to 90,000 distinct CDR3 sequences. The ten biggest clones cover around 0.82% of the sample. Overall study outcomes, separate from this receptor: TRB CDR3s from CXCR3-positive naive cells showed higher hydrophobicity (lower Kidera factor 4), lower energy, and higher strength and volume indices than CXCR3-negative naive cells.

The sequencing input was naive CXCR3+ CD8+ T cells from blood. Taken with the paper, the label for cell subset or site translates to: CD45RO-CCR7+CD27+CD95- naive CD8+ T cells expressing CXCR3 (TNR3+). The receptors shown here come from a human donor in good health. Some clones in this sample may be carry-over from other donors' samples.

The J gene is TRBJ2-3, the V gene TRBV7-9; TCRdb's assignment of TRBD2 cannot be checked, as there is no DNA. The germline gives CDR1 SEHNR, CDR2 FQNEAQ (reference sequence). The CDR3 contains 16 residues. This CDR3 reads CASRKRTSLGTDTQYF.

The chain has TRBV7-6 and TRBJ2-7; with no DNA, the TCRdb D assignment of TRBD1 cannot be verified. This CDR3 has 14 residues. CDR1 and CDR2 (germline): SGHVS, FNYEAQ. The CDR3 protein is CASSLSQTDYEQYF.

The genes are TRBV10-2 and TRBJ2-1; the TCRdb D gene call, TRBD1, has no DNA to confirm it. Looked up from germline, CDR1 is WSHSY and CDR2 is SAAADI. CDR3 length equals 15 residues. CDR3 protein: CASIPDRMMNNEQFF.

The chain is built from TRBV28 and TRBJ2-7; TCRdb designates TRBD1, a call that cannot be tested without DNA. This CDR3 is 14 amino acids long. Germline CDR1 reads MDHEN; CDR2 reads SYDVKM. CDR3 protein: CASSPWGGIDEQYF.

The rearrangement uses TRBV6-4 and TRBJ2-1; TCRdb picks TRBD2, but there is no DNA to check that call. CDR3 length equals 16 residues. Germline values: CDR1 MRHNA, CDR2 SNTAGT. The CDR3 is CASSPTGTSGYNEQFF.

V gene TRBV5-4 combines with J gene TRBJ1-1; as DNA is missing, the TRBD1 call by TCRdb cannot be tested. This CDR3 comprises 15 residues. Germline V gene sequence: CDR1 SGHNT, CDR2 YYREEE (reference sequence). CDR3 sequence: CASSLTGTVNTEAFF.

J is TRBJ1-1 and V is TRBV2; TCRdb's D call, TRBD1, is unchecked because there is no DNA. The germline V gene encodes CDR1 SNHLY and CDR2 FYNNEI. CDR3 length: 12 residues. The CDR3 loop is CASRQGDTEAFF.

The J gene is TRBJ2-5, the V gene TRBV7-6; TCRdb names TRBD2, which stays unverified in the absence of DNA. CDR3 size: 15 residues. Germline CDR1 reads SGHVS; CDR2 reads FNYEAQ. CDR3 sequence: CASSLAGGGDWTQYF.

The chain employs TRBV7-6 and TRBJ2-2; TCRdb selects TRBD1, and the lack of DNA leaves this call unchecked. Germline V gene sequence: CDR1 SGHVS, CDR2 FNYEAQ. The length of the CDR3 is 16 residues. The CDR3 sequence is CASSLGVPGSSGELFF.

This rearrangement joins TRBV7-9 to TRBJ1-2; TCRdb's D call of TRBD1 is untestable without DNA. The CDR3 is 13 residues long. Germline loops: CDR1 SEHNR, CDR2 FQNEAQ (reference sequence). The CDR3 loop reads CASSLGEGRGYTF.

The chain carries TRBV23-1 and TRBJ2-2; TCRdb designates TRBD1, a call that cannot be tested without DNA. Being an ORF, TRBV23-1 has a function that is uncertain. The CDR3 runs to 15 residues. This CDR3 is CASSQQTGISGELFF.

The J gene is TRBJ1-2, the V gene TRBV6-4. The CDR3 totals 14 residues. Germline CDR1 reads MRHNA; CDR2 reads SNTAGT. The chain's CDR3 is CASSDSEDPTLRTF.

The genes are TRBV4-3 and TRBJ1-2; lacking DNA, the TRBD1 call made by TCRdb goes unchecked. This CDR3 comprises 16 residues. Germline V gene data show CDR1 as LGHNA and CDR2 as YSLEER. The chain's CDR3 is CASSQDVQGAIEGYTF.

The chain recombines TRBV6-2 or TRBV6-3 with TRBJ2-1; TCRdb returns TRBD2, unconfirmable since there is no DNA. Germline V gene sequence: CDR1 MNHEY, CDR2 SVGEGT. The CDR3 totals 16 residues. Here the CDR3 reads CASSPAGAWSYNEQFF.

This sequence joins TRBV7-9 and TRBJ2-4; no DNA is available, so the TRBD1 call from TCRdb remains unchecked. CDR1 is SEHNR, CDR2 FQNEAQ, per germline (reference sequence). This CDR3 contains 16 residues. The CDR3 here is CASSLRGDSAKNIQYF.

V is TRBV5-1 and J is TRBJ2-7. Germline V gene sequence: CDR1 SGHRS, CDR2 YFSETQ. CDR3 size: 15 residues. The CDR3 loop reads CASSFGLAVGHEQYF.

The chain recombines TRBV20-1 with TRBJ2-7. Germline V gene data show CDR1 as DFQATT and CDR2 as SNEGSKA (reference sequence). The CDR3 covers 15 residues. The CDR3 spells CSARDVSGPSYEQYF.

The chain carries TRBV7-9 and TRBJ2-3; TCRdb's D gene call, TRBD1, goes unchecked for lack of DNA. The CDR3 is 13 residues long. Germline loops: CDR1 SEHNR, CDR2 FQNEAQ (reference sequence). This CDR3 is CASSPPRGWTQYF.

The J gene is TRBJ2-1, the V gene TRBV4-1; TCRdb selects TRBD1, and the lack of DNA leaves this call unchecked. The CDR3 has 14 amino acids. Germline V lookup: CDR1 MGHRA, CDR2 YSYEKL. The CDR3: CASSQDLQVREQFF.

V and J are TRBV12-3 or TRBV12-4 and TRBJ1-4. The CDR3 covers 13 residues. The CDR3 region is CASSAGTNEKLFF.

The chain joins TRBV5-4 to TRBJ2-7; TCRdb's assignment of TRBD1 cannot be checked, as there is no DNA. Per germline, CDR1 SGHNT and CDR2 YYREEE (reference sequence). The CDR3 covers 15 residues. The CDR3: CASSLGAQGAYEQYF.

The chain couples TRBV18 to TRBJ2-5. Germline V CDR1 and CDR2: KGHSH, LQKENI. The CDR3 runs to 16 residues. This chain's CDR3 is CASSPPPSRLQETQYF.

The chain is built from TRBV7-9 and TRBJ2-7; TCRdb calls TRBD1, which cannot be checked without DNA. CDR1 SEHNR and CDR2 FQNEAQ come from the germline V gene (reference sequence). CDR3 length: 14 amino acids. CDR3 loop: CASSLSTGVYEQYF.

V gene TRBV4-1 combines with J gene TRBJ1-1. The CDR3 runs 15 residues. Germline CDR1 MGHRA, CDR2 YSYEKL. The CDR3 protein is CASSQRKIKGAEAFF.